This is a list of T cell receptor beta chains from one sample in a study of T cells in Graves' hyperthyroidism and ophthalmopathy. TCRdb re-derived calls from the multiplex PCR reads in MiXCR, one entry per CDR3 protein. The sample contains over 700,000 distinct CDR3 sequences, just over 35% of which appear only once. Specimen: blood. These receptor sequences come from a woman between 40 and 55 years old with Graves' hyperthyroidism. Each CDR3 is given with its conserved first and last residue. Each record gives: clone size, D gene, J gene, V gene, CDR3 protein, CDR3 DNA. The D gene is left open where the match is weak. The size field is filled for only some rows; it gives once, few, many or a size class.

many,.,TRBJ1-4,TRBV7-8,CASSLAPRGRGEKLFF,TGTGCCAGCAGCTTAGCCCCAAGGGGACGAGGTGAAAAACTGTTTTTT
many,TRBD1,TRBJ2-5,TRBV5-5,CASSAQGAETQYF,TGTGCCAGCAGCGCGCAGGGGGCGGAGACCCAGTACTTC
.,.,TRBJ2-6,TRBV10-3,CAILGISGANVLTF,TGTGCCATCCTGGGAATCTCTGGGGCCAACGTCCTGACTTTC
.,TRBD1,TRBJ2-5,TRBV20-1,CSANRQGKETQYF,TGCAGTGCTAATAGACAGGGGAAAGAGACCCAGTACTTC
few,TRBD1,TRBJ1-6,TRBV3-1,CASSRPGTGDSPLHF,TGTGCCAGCAGCCGACCCGGGACAGGGGACTCACCCCTCCACTTT
.,.,TRBJ1-1,TRBV5-1,CASSLRSKSGNTEAFF,TGCGCCAGCAGCTTAAGAAGTAAATCGGGGAACACTGAAGCTTTCTTT
few,.,TRBJ1-1,TRBV28,CASSSEGQREEAFF,TGTGCCAGCAGCTCCGAGGGGCAGAGGGAAGAAGCTTTCTTT
many,.,TRBJ2-7,TRBV7-9,CASSLVGQGHEQYF,TGTGCCAGCAGCTTAGTGGGGCAGGGCCACGAGCAGTACTTC
many,TRBD1,TRBJ1-2,TRBV7-2,CASSSTGGAYGYTF,TGTGCCAGCAGCTCGACAGGGGGCGCCTATGGCTACACCTTC
few,TRBD1,TRBJ1-1,TRBV5-4,CASSHKGGGGRMNTEAFF,TGTGCCAGCAGCCACAAGGGAGGAGGGGGCAGGATGAACACTGAAGCTTTCTTT
.,.,TRBJ2-7,TRBV15,CATSRAQGPGEQYF,TGTGCCACCAGCAGAGCACAGGGCCCTGGGGAGCAGTACTTC
many,.,TRBJ1-2,TRBV29-1,CSVDVGIYGYTF,TGCAGCGTTGACGTGGGTATCTATGGCTACACCTTC
.,.,TRBJ1-6,TRBV20-1,CATRDGSYNSPLHF,TGTGCCACAAGGGACGGCTCCTATAATTCACCCCTCCACTTT
many,.,TRBJ1-1,TRBV7-9,CASSLQQGEAFF,TGTGCCAGCAGCCTACAGCAGGGTGAAGCTTTCTTT
few,TRBD1,TRBJ1-4,TRBV6-6,CASRRDRWEKLFF,TGTGCCAGCAGGAGGGACAGGTGGGAAAAACTGTTTTTT
.,TRBD1,TRBJ1-1,TRBV7-9,CASSSPKDREAFF,TGTGCCAGCAGCTCCCCGAAGGACAGGGAAGCTTTCTTT
many,.,TRBJ1-2,TRBV7-2,CASSKPTENYGYTF,TGTGCCAGCAGTAAACCAACAGAAAACTATGGCTACACCTTC
few,.,TRBJ1-1,TRBV29-1,CSVEGARTEAFF,TGCAGCGTTGAGGGGGCACGAACTGAAGCTTTCTTT
many,.,TRBJ2-5,TRBV12-3/TRBV12-4,CASRILGAQYF,TGTGCCAGCAGGATCTTAGGGGCCCAGTACTTC